This T cell receptor (beta chain) originates from a study of shared clonotypes between healthy human individuals. Whole-study findings and limits: Generation of non-shared clonotypes was less probable than generation of clonotypes shared by all four donors. Shared across a few donors were 4% to 5% of the naive CD4 clonotypes. Specimens sampled were limited to blood, with tissue repertoires likely differing.

A remark on this clone: What it recognizes is unknown.

TCRdb keeps only in-frame clones here, not all; method: immunoSEQ multiplex PCR. The table records 900,000 to 1,200,000 clones, approximately 80% of them present only once. Trimming took off 0 bases at V and 8 bases at J, with 8 bases between the two ends. The CDR3 runs to 12 residues. Germline CDR1 reads SGHRS; CDR2 reads YFSETQ. The receptor's source is a man aged 18-30 years in good health. Some clones in this sample may be carry-over from other donors' samples. Sequenced: memory CD4+ T cells from PBMCs. Documented subset: CD45RA-negative fraction. The chain has TRBV5-1 and TRBJ1-1, with no clear D. CDR3 DNA: TGCGCCAGCAGCTTGGTCACGGAGGAAGCTTTCTTT. This translates into CASSLVTEEAFF.